This passage covers 7 T cell receptor beta chains from one sample sequenced in a study of PD-1 blockade in classical Hodgkin lymphoma. All patients experienced relapse after autologous stem cell transplantation, and brentuximab vedotin exposure was variable. The method was immunoSEQ multiplex PCR; TCRdb's version includes in-frame clones alone and lacks a portion of them. The table records some 20,000 clones, approximately 74% of them present only once. Source: peripheral blood mononuclear cells (PBMCs), taken at baseline. All receptors derive from a human donor with classical Hodgkin lymphoma.

V gene TRBV6-1 combines with J gene TRBJ1-5; no firm D call. CDR1 is MNHNS, CDR2 SASEGT, per germline. The CDR3 is 20 amino acids. V was pared by 2 bases and J by 0 bases, with 23 bases between. CDR3 loop: CASSEYRFGKNTYSNQPQHF. DNA of the CDR3: TGTGCCAGCAGTGAATACCGGTTTGGGAAAAACACTTATAGCAATCAGCCCCAGCATTTT.

The CDR3 bases are TGTGCCAGCAGCGGCGCTCTTGCCAGCAAGCAGTACTTC. This codes for CASSGALASKQYF. The chain has TRBV9 and TRBJ2-7; D gene uncertain. This CDR3 is 13 amino acids long. Germline assignment: CDR1 SGDLS and CDR2 YYNGEE. Deletions cut 3 bases from V and 8 bases from J, with 15 bases between.

This clone was found once. The rearrangement joins TRBV5-6 to TRBJ1-2; no firm D call. V gave up 2 bases and J gave up 8 bases, with 7 bases separating them. CDR3 size: 11 residues. CDR1 is SGHDT, CDR2 YYEEEE, per germline. The CDR3 DNA reads TGTGCCAGCAGCTTAGGACCAGGCTACACCTTC. It specifies CASSLGPGYTF.

The chain uses TRBV12-5 and TRBJ2-3; 7 bases fit TRBD2. This CDR3 spans 16 amino acids. Trimming cost V 7 bases and J 5 bases; bases outside gene matches: 15. CDR1 LGHNT and CDR2 FRNRAP come from the germline V gene. Here the CDR3 reads CASATGASGIIDTQYF. DNA of the CDR3: TGTGCTAGTGCCACCGGGGCAAGCGGGATTATAGATACGCAGTATTTT.

This clone is judged large (0.1 to 1%). The chain carries TRBV19 and TRBJ1-2, with D possibly matching TRBD1 (5 bases). CDR1 and CDR2 from the germline V gene are LNHDA and SQIVND (reference sequence). The CDR3 consists of 13 residues. Trimming took off 3 bases at V and 2 bases at J, with 7 bases between the two ends. The CDR3 nucleotides are TGTGCCAGTAGTATGGGACGGAACTATGGCTACACCTTC. Its protein product is CASSMGRNYGYTF.

The gene calls are TRBV6-5 and TRBJ1-6; 7 bases fit TRBD1. The J segment lost 7 bases and the V segment lost 2 bases, leaving 5 bases of the junction unmatched. This CDR3 region has 15 residues. From germline, CDR1 is MNHEY and CDR2 SVGAGI. The CDR3 here is CASSYLGTANSPLHF. CDR3 coding DNA: TGTGCCAGCAGTTACCTCGGGACAGCGAATTCACCCCTCCACTTT.

The rearrangement links TRBV4-2 to TRBJ1-5; D may be TRBD1 (6 bases). The CDR3 consists of 20 residues. Germline V gene data show CDR1 as LGHNA and CDR2 as YNFKEQ. Trimming shortened V by 0 bases and J by 1 base, and 22 bases separated the two germline ends. The CDR3 nucleotides read TGTGCCAGCAGCCAAGATCGGCAGGGGCCTTTCGGGTCGAGCAATCAGCCCCAGCATTTT. This encodes CASSQDRQGPFGSSNQPQHF.